The present T cell receptor beta chain was sequenced within a study of blood T cell repertoires in COVID-19. Study-wide context: Material from acute and convalescent COVID-19 was sourced from the United States, Italy and Spain. Sources were T cells, B-cell-depleted T cells, or PBMCs; the material itself was cDNA or gDNA.

V lost 5 bases and J lost 7, with 12 bases in between. CDR3 length: 13 residues. Germline V gives CDR1 LNHDA, CDR2 SQIVND (reference sequence). In the study's own analysis: Quantification of nucleated cells was approximated via reference gene primer amplification. Measured with immunoSEQ multiplex PCR; TCRdb has only the in-frame clones, and not every one. V, J and clone size were drawn from that table, and D and trimming were deduced from the DNA. The sample holds roughly 38,000 clones, about 86% seen once. V usage is TRBV19 and J usage is TRBJ2-1; D remains unclear. This TCR was sampled from a man between 65 and 80 years old with acute or convalescent COVID-19. The source material was peripheral blood. CDR3 sequence: CASSVQVSNEQFF. Written as DNA, the CDR3 is TGTGCCAGTAGTGTGCAGGTGTCGAATGAGCAGTTCTTC.